The clone carrying this T cell receptor beta chain was picked up a small number of times. Its cognate antigen is unknown. Use of 60 Vbeta and 13 Jbeta primers characterized the PCR. Assay used: immunoSEQ multiplex PCR; TCRdb lists only in-frame clones, some missing. The table records some 150,000 clones, over 60% of them present only once. The entry originates in a study of cytomegalovirus exposure and HLA in healthy donors. The CDR3 runs to 12 residues. Trimming left V 6 bases short and J 1 base short, with 6 bases between. Germline V gene data show CDR1 as ENHRY and CDR2 as SYGVKD. Study-level findings and limits: Per a later analysis, HLA-associated TCR beta chains showed more clonal expansion than other, equally common TCR beta chains. TCR beta V- and J-gene trimming was later associated with a missense DCLRE1C variant.

The chain carries TRBV10-3 and TRBJ1-1; D is ambiguous. This receptor was obtained from a man aged 35 to 55 in good health and CMV-seropositive. Sequenced input: PBMCs. CDR3 bases: TGTGCCATCAGGGCTGGGAACACTGAAGCTTTCTTT. Protein product: CAIRAGNTEAFF.